Below, 32 T cell receptor beta chains from the same sample are listed, as sequenced in a study of breast tumors, draining lymph nodes, adjacent tissues. TCRdb reprocessed the multiplex PCR reads with MiXCR, giving one entry per CDR3 protein. The table records 150,000 to 250,000 distinct CDR3 sequences, 31% of them present only once. Axillary draining lymph nodes of breast cancer patients supplied the node samples. Source material: axillary lymph node tissue. These TCRs come from a female donor with breast cancer. Some clones in this sample may be carry-over from other donors' samples.

The CDR3 loop reads CASSAKGQVTEAFF. In DNA, the CDR3 is TGTGCCAGCAGCGCCAAGGGACAAGTCACTGAAGCTTTCTTT. The chain carries TRBV11-3 and TRBJ1-1; D may be TRBD1 (6 bases). CDR3 size: 14 residues. Trimming took off 5 bases at V and 4 bases at J, with 14 bases between the two ends. The germline V gene has CDR1 SGHNT and CDR2 YENEEA.

This clonotype has ten or more counts. V gene TRBV5-6 combines with J gene TRBJ2-6; D uncertain. V lost 9 bases to trimming and J lost 0 bases, with 7 bases between them. This CDR3 has 13 amino acids. CDR1 is SGHDT, CDR2 YYEEEE, per germline. Here the CDR3 reads CATRTSGANVLTF. The CDR3 coding sequence is TGTGCCACCAGGACCTCTGGGGCCAACGTCCTGACTTTC.

Many counts were recorded for this clonotype. Here the CDR3 DNA reads TGCAGTGCTAGGTCCGACGGACGCCCTAACTATGGCTACACCTTC. As protein: CSARSDGRPNYGYTF. The chain links TRBV20-1 to TRBJ1-2, with D unresolved. The CDR3 has 15 residues. Germline CDR1 and CDR2: DFQATT and SNEGSKA (reference sequence). Trimming stripped 3 bases from V and 0 bases from J, with 14 bases between.

This clonotype appeared many times. J is TRBJ2-2 and V is TRBV5-5; 10 bases are shared with TRBD1. The CDR3 consists of 16 residues. Unmatched junction bases numbered 10, after V lost 6 bases and J lost 5 bases. Germline assignment: CDR1 SGHKS and CDR2 YYEKEE (reference sequence). Written as DNA, the CDR3 is TGTGCCAGCACCCTCCGAGGGACAGGGGCGACCGGGGAGCTGTTTTTT. Its protein product is CASTLRGTGATGELFF.

This clonotype was found many times. The chain couples TRBV10-3 to TRBJ2-2; TRBD1 aligns across 10 bases. CDR1 is ENHRY and CDR2 is SYGVKD in the germline V gene. The CDR3 length is 14 residues. With V trimmed by 10 bases and J by 4 bases, 6 bases remained unmatched. CDR3 sequence: CATRGQGLTGELFF. CDR3 DNA sequence: TGTGCCACCCGGGGACAGGGGCTCACCGGGGAGCTGTTTTTT.

This clonotype was seen many times. This sequence joins TRBV24-1 and TRBJ2-2; tentative D call: TRBD2 (5 bases). Germline-derived CDR1 and CDR2 are KGHDR and SFDVKD. This CDR3 is 16 amino acids long. Trimming removed 4 bases at V and 0 bases at J, with 11 bases between. The CDR3 nucleotides are TGTGCCACCAGTGACAGCGACGGGGCGAACACCGGGGAGCTGTTTTTT. Translation: CATSDSDGANTGELFF.

This chain joins TRBV5-4 and TRBJ2-7, with D possibly TRBD2 on 5 matching bases. V was cut by 5 bases and J by 5 bases, with 14 bases left in between. Germline CDR1 SGHNT, CDR2 YYREEE (reference sequence). This CDR3 has 13 amino acids. The CDR3 region has the DNA TGTGCCAGCAGTCTACGGACTGTCGACGAGCAGTACTTC. The encoded protein is CASSLRTVDEQYF.

The rearrangement uses TRBV3-1 and TRBJ1-4; 7 bases align to TRBD1. Germline CDR1 and CDR2: LGHDT and YNNKEL (reference sequence). With 1 base clipped from V and 6 bases from J, the junction kept 5 bases outside the gene matches. The length of the CDR3 is 15 residues. This chain's CDR3 is CASSQVGRGYEKLFF. CDR3 DNA: TGTGCCAGCAGCCAAGTAGGCAGGGGGTATGAAAAACTGTTTTTT.

About this clonotype itself: Relative to the germline gene, one junction end is altered; a read error may explain this. The rearrangement links TRBV10-3 to TRBJ2-1; D might be TRBD2 (5 bases). Germline V gene lookup returns CDR1 ENHRY and CDR2 SYGVKD. The CDR3 sequence is 13 residues long. The CDR3 protein is CAISAKRPGSLIF. DNA of the CDR3: TGTGCCATCAGTGCTAAACGTCCGGGGTCTCTGATCTTC.

The chain uses TRBV6-2 or TRBV6-3 and TRBJ2-1, with a possible D match to TRBD2 (6 bases). CDR1 is MNHEY and CDR2 is SVGEGT in the germline V gene. This CDR3 has 14 residues. Between the trimmed V and J ends, which lost 5 bases and 7 bases, there was a span of 15 bases. Written as DNA, the CDR3 is TGTGCCAGCAGTCGGGACTCGCGCAGGAATGAGCAGTTCTTC. Encoded protein: CASSRDSRRNEQFF.

This clonotype was observed a handful of times. The chain links TRBV27 to TRBJ2-2; TRBD2 aligns across 12 bases. Germline lookup yields CDR1 MNHEY and CDR2 SMNVEV (reference sequence). This CDR3 region has 16 residues. J lost 5 bases, V lost 6 bases, and 7 bases had no gene match. The CDR3 nucleotides read TGTGCCAGCAGATCTAGCGGGAGGGCCGAGACCGGGGAGCTGTTTTTT. Its protein is CASRSSGRAETGELFF.

Many counts were recorded for this clonotype. The chain is built from TRBV24-1 and TRBJ2-2; 8 bases map to TRBD1. CDR3 length: 15 residues. CDR1 is KGHDR, CDR2 SFDVKD, per germline. The V gene end was trimmed by 11 bases and the J gene end by 4 bases; junction bases not matched to a gene: 11. CDR3 DNA sequence: TGTGCCAGTACGGCAGGGGGCGAAGGCACCGGGGAGCTGTTTTTT. Encoded protein: CASTAGGEGTGELFF.

This clonotype was seen a handful of times. A read error may be the cause here, since a much bigger clone is one base away. This rearrangement joins TRBV20-1 to TRBJ2-7; TRBD2 aligns across 14 bases. The junction had 5 bases not matched to a gene; V was cut back by 2 bases and J by 5 bases. The CDR3 runs to 15 residues. Germline loops: CDR1 DFQATT, CDR2 SNEGSKA (reference sequence). The CDR3 protein is CSARPGLAGANEQYF. The CDR3, as DNA: TGCAGTGCTAGACCGGGACTAGCGGGAGCCAACGAGCAGTACTTC.

This sequence joins TRBV6-5 and TRBJ2-1, with 7 bases matching TRBD2. Per germline, CDR1 MNHEY and CDR2 SVGAGI. The trim removed 7 bases at V and 3 bases at J, leaving 15 bases unmatched. The CDR3 consists of 17 residues. CDR3 protein: CASKEAGPAGFYNEQFF. The CDR3 region has the DNA TGTGCCAGCAAGGAAGCGGGGCCCGCCGGTTTCTACAATGAGCAGTTCTTC.

This clonotype was seen ten or more times. The genes are TRBV5-1 and TRBJ1-6; 7 bases agree with TRBD1. This CDR3 region has 14 residues. V trimming: 4 bases; J trimming: 9 bases; junction bases outside the gene matches: 7. In germline, CDR1 is SGHRS, CDR2 YFSETQ. The CDR3 DNA is TGCGCCAGCAGCGTGACAGGGATTGCTTCACCCCTCCACTTT. This translates into CASSVTGIASPLHF. Combining the CDR3 with reference TRBV5-1 and TRBJ1-6 gives the whole variable domain KAGVTQTPRYLIKTRGQQVTLSCSPISGHRSVSWYQQTPGQGLQFLFEYFSETQRNKGNFPGRFSGRQFSNSRSEMNVSTLELGDSALYLCASSVTGIASPLHFGNGTRLTVT.

This clonotype was counted at least ten times. The chain combines TRBV5-1 with TRBJ1-2, with D possibly matching TRBD1 (6 bases). Deletions cut 0 bases from V and 8 bases from J, with 14 bases between. Germline CDR1 and CDR2: SGHRS and YFSETQ. There are 14 residues in the CDR3. CDR3 sequence: CASSLVEGGEGYTF. In DNA form, the CDR3 reads TGCGCCAGCAGCTTGGTGGAGGGGGGAGAAGGCTACACCTTC.

Many counts were recorded for this clonotype. V usage is TRBV19 and J usage is TRBJ2-3; D gene ambiguous. V was trimmed by 4 bases and J by 6 bases, leaving 11 bases between them. There are 13 residues in the CDR3. Germline V lookup: CDR1 LNHDA, CDR2 SQIVND (reference sequence). The CDR3 loop is CASSTSRRDTQYF. The CDR3 nucleotides are TGTGCCAGTAGTACGTCCCGTCGGGATACGCAGTATTTT.

The sample holds many counts of this clonotype. This chain connects TRBV20-1 to TRBJ2-5; TRBD2 aligns across 10 bases. The CDR3 consists of 16 residues. Germline CDR1 is DFQATT and CDR2 is SNEGSKA (reference sequence). V gave up 6 bases and J gave up 1 base; unmatched junction bases: 11. The CDR3 loop is CSAWGLAGALQETQYF. The CDR3 DNA is TGCAGTGCCTGGGGGCTAGCGGGGGCCCTCCAAGAGACCCAGTACTTC.

This clonotype was picked up many times. This chain connects TRBV24-1 to TRBJ2-5, with 11 bases fitting TRBD1. The CDR3 loop spans 15 amino acids. V shed 7 bases, J shed 5 bases, and the junction held 8 bases outside the gene matches. The germline V gene has CDR1 KGHDR and CDR2 SFDVKD. CDR3 amino acids: CATSRTGGAGETQYF. CDR3 in DNA: TGTGCCACCAGCCGGACAGGGGGCGCAGGGGAGACCCAGTACTTC.

This clonotype was observed many times. The genes are TRBV19 and TRBJ2-5, with 8 positions matching TRBD1. J lost 4 bases, V lost 2 bases, and 6 bases had no gene match. Germline assignment: CDR1 LNHDA and CDR2 SQIVND (reference sequence). The CDR3 extends over 15 amino acids. CDR3 nucleotides: TGTGCCAGTAGTATACTGGGACAGGAGGGAGAGACCCAGTACTTC. As protein: CASSILGQEGETQYF.

This clonotype was counted only a few times. One end of the junction is discordant with germline, which a read error may explain. The V call is TRBV6-5, the J call TRBJ2-1, with D uncertain. CDR3 length equals 14 residues. The germline V gene encodes CDR1 MNHEY and CDR2 SVGAGI. CDR3 in amino acids: CASSHSTPRNEQFF. Here the CDR3 DNA reads TGTGCCAGCAGTCACTCGACCCCCAGAAATGAGCAGTTCTTC.

This clonotype was seen repeatedly, ten times or more. The gene calls are TRBV20-1 and TRBJ2-1; 8 bases are shared with TRBD2. This CDR3 region has 10 residues. CDR1 and CDR2 (germline): DFQATT, SNEGSKA (reference sequence). V dropped 4 bases and J dropped 12; count of bases not matched to a gene: 2. CDR3 in DNA: TGCAGTGCTACCGGGAGGGCGCAGTTCTTC. Protein: CSATGRAQFF.

This clonotype has more than one count but fewer than ten. V is TRBV11-2 and J is TRBJ2-1, with D perhaps being TRBD1 or TRBD2 (7 bases each). This CDR3 is 15 amino acids long. Trimming removed 0 bases at V and 7 bases at J, with 13 bases between. Per the germline V gene, CDR1 is SGHAT and CDR2 is FQNNGV. The CDR3 protein is CASSLDAGGGNEQFF. For the CDR3, the DNA is TGTGCCAGCAGCTTAGATGCAGGGGGGGGTAATGAGCAGTTCTTC.

This clonotype was counted between two and nine times. A much larger clone is a single base away; this may be a read error. The V and J genes are TRBV7-9 and TRBJ1-4, with 11 positions matching TRBD1. The CDR3 is 14 residues long. The V gene's germline CDR1 is SEHNR and CDR2 FQNEAQ (reference sequence). CDR3 in amino acids: CASSIRDRGEKLLF. In DNA, the CDR3 is TGTGCCAGCAGCATCCGGGACAGGGGGGAAAAACTGCTTTTT.

In its sample, this clonotype was seen many times. The chain carries TRBV2 and TRBJ2-3; unclear D gene. The CDR3 is 12 residues long. V lost 7 bases to trimming and J lost 4 bases, with 9 bases between them. Germline V gene lookup returns CDR1 SNHLY and CDR2 FYNNEI. CDR3 amino acids: CASTWTADTQYF. The DNA for the CDR3 is TGTGCCAGCACCTGGACCGCAGATACGCAGTATTTT.

This clonotype was counted at least ten times. The chain uses TRBV4-3 and TRBJ1-3; no definite D call. The V and J ends lost 1 base and 2 bases respectively, with 6 bases between them. The CDR3 sequence is 14 residues long. In germline, CDR1 is LGHNA, CDR2 YSLEER. The CDR3 loop reads CASSQGVAGNTIYF. The DNA of the CDR3 is TGCGCCAGCAGCCAAGGGGTGGCTGGAAACACCATATATTTT.

The count of this clonotype is one. This clone may be a read error of a much larger clone one base away. The chain uses TRBV11-3 and TRBJ2-1; tentatively, D is TRBD1 (6 bases). V lost 4 bases and J 7 bases, leaving 17 bases between the germline ends. The V gene's germline CDR1 is SGHNT and CDR2 YENEEA. CDR3 length: 15 amino acids. The CDR3 bases are TGTGCCAGCAGCTCCACCTGGGACACGGGTAATGAGCAGTTCTTC. Its protein product is CASSSTWDTGNEQFF. Supplemented by reference TRBV11-3 and TRBJ2-1, the full variable domain reads EAGVVQSPRYKIIEKKQPVAFWCNPISGHNTLYWYLQNLGQGPELLIRYENEEAVDDSQLPKDRFSAERLKGVDSTLKIQPAELGDSAVYLCASSSTWDTGNEQFFGPGTRLTVL.

The V call is TRBV7-2, the J call TRBJ1-2, with 8 bases aligning to TRBD1. This CDR3 contains 16 residues. Germline values: CDR1 SGHTA, CDR2 FQGNSA. V shed 4 bases, J shed 3 bases, and the junction held 10 bases outside the gene matches. CDR3 protein: CASSSPQDRADYGYTF. In DNA form, the CDR3 reads TGTGCCAGCAGCTCACCGCAGGACAGGGCAGACTATGGCTACACCTTC.

As to this clonotype: The junction does not match germline at one end; this may be a read error. The rearrangement joins TRBV20-1 to TRBJ2-1, with TRBD2 identical over 9 bases. Germline loops: CDR1 DFQATT, CDR2 SNEGSKA (reference sequence). The CDR3 is made up of 15 amino acids. As DNA, the CDR3 is TGCAGTGCTAGAGATCTGGGCGGGGGGGCTAATGAGCAGTCCTTC. The encoded protein is CSARDLGGGANEQSF.

There are many counts of this clonotype. This chain links TRBV5-8 with TRBJ2-2; a possible D gene is TRBD2 (7 bases). CDR1 is SGHTS and CDR2 is YDEGEE in the germline V gene. This CDR3 comprises 19 residues. V lost 4 bases and J lost 2, with 24 bases in between. In nucleotides, the CDR3 is TGTGCCAGCAGCCCTGGGGGGGGCGCATTCCTCTACAACACCGGGGAGCTGTTTTTT. It yields the protein CASSPGGGAFLYNTGELFF.

About this clonotype: A read error is possible here, since a much larger clone lies one base away. The chain links TRBV11-1 to TRBJ2-7; tentative D call: TRBD1 (6 bases). This CDR3 is 13 amino acids long. The ends were cut back, 2 bases at V and 6 bases at J, with 11 bases in the middle. The germline V gene encodes CDR1 SGHAT and CDR2 FQDESV (reference sequence). The CDR3 loop reads CASSLQGPPEQYF. The DNA of the CDR3 is TGTGCCAGCAGCTTACAGGGGCCGCCCGAGCAGTACTTC.

This clonotype was recorded at least ten times. V and J are TRBV6-1 and TRBJ1-3; no clear D gene. CDR3 length: 12 amino acids. Germline V CDR1 and CDR2: MNHNS, SASEGT. V dropped 6 bases and J dropped 3 bases, with 6 bases sitting between them. The CDR3 DNA reads TGTGCCAGCAGAACAGATGGAAACACCATATATTTT. Encoded protein: CASRTDGNTIYF.